The present T cell receptor beta chain was sequenced within a study of blood T cell repertoires in COVID-19. Study details: COVID-19 samples collected from the United States, Italy and Spain covered acute and convalescent phases.

The V and J ends lost 3 bases and 7 bases respectively, with 9 bases between them. The CDR3 extends over 13 amino acids. Per germline, CDR1 KGHSH and CDR2 LQKENI. As handled by the study authors: Quantification of nucleated cells was approximated via reference gene primer amplification. The repertoire was sequenced with immunoSEQ multiplex PCR; TCRdb's copy has only in-frame clones and lacks some. V, J and clone size reflect that table, while D and trimming were determined from the DNA. Of roughly 150,000 clones in the sample, around 85% were seen once. The chain uses TRBV18 and TRBJ1-4; TRBD1 might be the D (6 bases). The sequenced sample consisted of peripheral blood. This clonotype was obtained from a man aged 60 to 75 with active or convalescent COVID-19. The CDR3 bases are TGTGCCAGCTCACCCGGGACATTTGAAAAACTGTTTTTT. Protein: CASSPGTFEKLFF.